The 26 T cell receptor beta chains below all came from one sample that was sequenced in a study of CD8 T cells in ankylosing spondylitis. From the 5' RACE reads, TCRdb called clonotypes with MiXCR, one entry per CDR3 protein. Altogether more than 200,000 distinct CDR3 sequences are present, around 25% being singletons, with the ten largest covering 0.61%. Source material: blood, either unsorted or a sorted T cell fraction (not recorded which). The receptors come from a male donor with ankylosing spondylitis or in good health (not recorded which).

The chain is built from TRBV10-3 and TRBJ1-2, with D possibly TRBD1 on 6 matching bases. This CDR3 has 14 residues. The V end was cut by 6 bases, the J end by 2 bases, with 13 bases between. The germline V gene has CDR1 ENHRY and CDR2 SYGVKD. In DNA, the CDR3 is TGTGCCATCAGCTCTCGGGACACCAACTATGGCTACACCTTC. This gives the protein CAISSRDTNYGYTF.

The sample holds many counts of this clonotype. This chain connects TRBV5-1 to TRBJ1-6; 7 bases line up with TRBD1. Unmatched junction bases numbered 6, after V lost 7 bases and J lost 8 bases. The CDR3 consists of 13 residues. Per germline, CDR1 SGHRS and CDR2 YFSETQ. The CDR3 loop reads CASAPQGDSPLHF. The CDR3 DNA follows: TGCGCCAGCGCACCCCAGGGGGATTCACCCCTCCACTTT.

This clonotype came up many times. The chain couples TRBV11-2 to TRBJ1-1, with D unclear. The ends were cut back, 5 bases at V and 1 base at J, with 17 bases in the middle. Germline V CDR1 and CDR2: SGHAT, FQNNGV. This CDR3 contains 16 residues. CDR3 protein: CASSGRLGRTNTEAFF. CDR3 coding DNA: TGTGCCAGCAGCGGACGACTTGGGAGAACGAACACTGAAGCTTTCTTT.

This clonotype appeared many times. The chain links TRBV20-1 to TRBJ2-1, with D uncertain. The CDR3 loop spans 12 amino acids. Germline V gene data show CDR1 as DFQATT and CDR2 as SNEGSKA (reference sequence). Trimming removed 3 bases from V and 5 bases from J, with 8 bases in between. CDR3 sequence reads: CSASLPDNEQFF. The CDR3 nucleotides are TGCAGTGCTAGCTTACCTGACAATGAGCAGTTCTTC.

At least ten counts were recorded for this clonotype. The CDR3 loop reads CASRRTSGVTYEQYF. CDR3 in DNA: TGTGCCAGCAGGCGGACTAGCGGGGTCACCTACGAGCAGTACTTC. This chain uses TRBV6-1 with TRBJ2-7; TRBD2 agrees at 12 bases. The CDR3 runs to 15 residues. Germline CDR1 is MNHNS and CDR2 is SASEGT. The ends lost 6 bases at V and 2 bases at J; junction bases unmatched: 5.

This clonotype came up many times. As DNA, the CDR3 is TGCGCCAGCAGCTCATTGGAGGGAAAGGGATACGAGCAGTACTTC. Amino acid sequence: CASSSLEGKGYEQYF. The V and J genes are TRBV4-1 and TRBJ2-7, with TRBD2 as a possible D gene (6 bases). V lost 5 bases, J lost 4 bases, and 18 bases lay in between. The CDR3 contains 15 residues. CDR1 and CDR2 (germline): MGHRA, YSYEKL.

This clonotype has a count of ten or more. DNA for the CDR3: TGTGCCAGCAGCCTAGGGACCATCGAGACCCAGTACTTC. Protein product: CASSLGTIETQYF. This rearrangement joins TRBV3-1 to TRBJ2-5; the D gene could be TRBD1 or TRBD2 (5 bases each). The germline CDR1 and CDR2 sequences are LGHDT and YNNKEL (reference sequence). This CDR3 spans 13 amino acids. V lost 4 bases, J lost 5 bases, and 11 bases lay in between.

This clonotype was picked up many times. This chain connects TRBV20-1 to TRBJ2-5; 10 bases are shared with TRBD2. Germline CDR1 and CDR2: DFQATT and SNEGSKA (reference sequence). The CDR3 sequence is 13 residues long. V lost 5 bases to trimming and J lost 3 bases; unmatched junction nucleotides: 3. The CDR3 loop is CSAPSGGKETQYF. CDR3 coding DNA: TGCAGTGCTCCTAGCGGGGGTAAAGAGACCCAGTACTTC.

The chain carries TRBV12-3 or TRBV12-4 and TRBJ2-7; TRBD2 aligns across 13 bases. The J segment lost 7 bases and the V segment lost 7 bases, leaving 10 bases of the junction unmatched. CDR3 length: 15 residues. DNA for the CDR3: TGTGCCAGCATTGAGACTAGCGGGGGGCCGGGGGAGCAGTACTTC. This codes for CASIETSGGPGEQYF.

This clonotype was seen ten or more times. The chain combines TRBV29-1 with TRBJ2-1, with D unresolved. The CDR3 is 10 residues long. CDR1 and CDR2 from the germline V gene are SQVTM and ANQGSEA. Trimming took off 7 bases at V and 5 bases at J, with 6 bases between the two ends. CDR3 sequence (DNA): TGCAGCGGCCGGGACAATGAGCAGTTCTTC. Residues: CSGRDNEQFF.

This clonotype was counted only a few times. V and J are TRBV6-5 and TRBJ2-6; 7 bases align to TRBD1. Losses at the gene ends were 4 bases for V and 2 bases for J; bases not matched to a gene: 5. This CDR3 region has 16 residues. Germline V gene lookup returns CDR1 MNHEY and CDR2 SVGAGI. The DNA of the CDR3 is TGTGCCAGCAGTTCCCCCGACAGGGCTGGGGCCAACGTCCTGACTTTC. As protein: CASSSPDRAGANVLTF.

This clonotype was recorded many times. The J gene is TRBJ2-3, the V gene TRBV12-3 or TRBV12-4; 10 bases fit TRBD2. The CDR3 spans 15 residues. V trimming: 7 bases; J trimming: 3 bases; junction bases outside the gene matches: 7. CDR3 protein: CASIHSGGPTDTQYF. In DNA, the CDR3 is TGTGCCAGCATCCATAGCGGGGGGCCAACAGATACGCAGTATTTT.

This clonotype was observed many times. The chain joins TRBV7-9 to TRBJ2-4; maybe TRBD1 (5 bases). Looked up from germline, CDR1 is SEHNR and CDR2 is FQNEAQ (reference sequence). V lost 2 bases, J lost 2 bases, and 13 bases lay in between. CDR3 size: 16 residues. The CDR3 DNA sequence: TGTGCCAGCAGCTTACTGACAGTGAGTCCCAAAAACATTCAGTACTTC. Its protein is CASSLLTVSPKNIQYF.

This clonotype was found a few times. A read error may account for a junction end that differs from germline. This chain joins TRBV28 and TRBJ1-5; no clear D gene. This CDR3 has 12 amino acids. Germline V gene data show CDR1 as MDHEN and CDR2 as SYDVKM. CDR3 DNA: TGTGCCAGCAGTGTATGGAATCAGCCCCAGCATTTT. Translating it yields CASSVWNQPQHF.

Ten or more counts support this clonotype. V usage is TRBV12-3 or TRBV12-4 and J usage is TRBJ2-1, with D perhaps matching TRBD1 (5 bases). The CDR3 length is 14 residues. V was trimmed by 8 bases and J by 5 bases, leaving 16 bases between them. CDR3 nucleotides: TGTGCCAGCGTACGCCGACAGACCCACAATGAGCAGTTCTTC. It specifies CASVRRQTHNEQFF.

Ten or more counts support this clonotype. V is TRBV20-1 and J is TRBJ1-6; the D gene is possibly TRBD1 (5 bases). There are 12 residues in the CDR3. Germline values: CDR1 DFQATT, CDR2 SNEGSKA (reference sequence). The CDR3 DNA is TGCAGCGAGGGGAGAAGCAATTCACCCCTCCACTTT. This encodes CSEGRSNSPLHF.

This clonotype was counted at least ten times. V usage is TRBV20-1 and J usage is TRBJ1-2; D gene ambiguous. Trimming cost V 0 bases and J 5 bases, with 7 bases left between them. Germline CDR1 DFQATT, CDR2 SNEGSKA (reference sequence). The CDR3 sequence is 12 residues long. CDR3 DNA sequence: TGCAGTGCTAGAGAGCCTACTTATGGCTACACCTTC. This translates into CSAREPTYGYTF.

This clonotype was picked up many times. V is TRBV4-3 and J is TRBJ2-2; D might be TRBD1 or TRBD2, each matching 5 bases. The CDR3 sequence is 23 residues long. Per germline, CDR1 LGHNA and CDR2 YSLEER. V lost 0 bases to trimming and J lost 0 bases, with 29 bases between them. The DNA for the CDR3 is TGCGCCAGCAGCCAAGATAGGGACCTCTTTCGGCCCGGCTCCCCCGCGAACACCGGGGAGCTGTTTTTT. Its translation: CASSQDRDLFRPGSPANTGELFF.

The CDR3 bases are TGCAGCGTTGCCTCCCGGACAGGGAGAGGAGAGACCCAGTACTTC. Its protein product is CSVASRTGRGETQYF. The rearrangement links TRBV29-1 to TRBJ2-5, with TRBD1 matching over 8 bases. CDR1 SQVTM and CDR2 ANQGSEA come from the germline V gene. V trimming: 4 bases; J trimming: 4 bases; junction bases outside the gene matches: 11. CDR3 length: 15 amino acids.

V and J are TRBV6-1 and TRBJ2-7; 8 nucleotides align to TRBD1. The CDR3 sequence is 13 residues long. The germline V gene encodes CDR1 MNHNS and CDR2 SASEGT. J was trimmed by 7 bases and V by 8 bases; bases with no gene match: 10. This chain's CDR3 is CASWGQAPGEQYF. For the CDR3, the DNA is TGTGCCAGCTGGGGACAGGCCCCTGGGGAGCAGTACTTC.

In this sample, this clonotype turned up many times. V gene TRBV9 combines with J gene TRBJ2-1; 13 positions match TRBD2. The germline gives CDR1 SGDLS, CDR2 YYNGEE. The CDR3 sequence is 18 residues long. The J segment lost 0 bases and the V segment lost 3 bases, leaving 6 bases of the junction unmatched. As DNA, the CDR3 is TGTGCCAGCAGCGCCCCGACTAGCGGGGGGTACTCCTACAATGAGCAGTTCTTC. Translation gives CASSAPTSGGYSYNEQFF. The full variable domain, rest sourced from reference TRBV9 and TRBJ2-1, is DSGVTQTPKHLITATGQRVTLRCSPRSGDLSVYWYQQSLDQGLQFLIQYYNGEERAKGNILERFSAQQFPDLHSELNLSSLELGDSALYFCASSAPTSGGYSYNEQFFGPGTRLTVL.

The V call is TRBV7-9, the J call TRBJ2-7, with no clear D. Trimming removed 5 bases at V and 7 bases at J, with 12 bases between. The CDR3 is 12 amino acids. Germline V CDR1 and CDR2: SEHNR, FQNEAQ (reference sequence). The CDR3 loop reads CASSVPLGEQYF. CDR3 sequence (DNA): TGTGCCAGCAGCGTCCCTTTAGGGGAGCAGTACTTC.

This clonotype has at least ten counts. The genes are TRBV28 and TRBJ2-3; 9 nucleotides line up with TRBD2. Germline-derived CDR1 and CDR2 are MDHEN and SYDVKM. V lost 3 bases to trimming and J lost 5 bases; unmatched junction nucleotides: 12. The CDR3 runs to 17 residues. This chain's CDR3 is CASSFSLAGGDLDTQYF. CDR3 in DNA: TGTGCCAGCAGTTTTTCACTAGCGGGCGGCGATTTAGATACGCAGTATTTT.

This clonotype was observed many times. V gene TRBV20-1 combines with J gene TRBJ1-2, with a tentative D call TRBD1 (6 bases). CDR1 and CDR2 (germline): DFQATT, SNEGSKA (reference sequence). V lost 0 bases and J 5 bases, leaving 13 bases between the germline ends. CDR3 length: 14 amino acids. The CDR3 DNA sequence: TGCAGTGCTAGAGATCGGGGGACACAATATGGCTACACCTTC. Translation gives CSARDRGTQYGYTF.

This clonotype was picked up many times. The rearrangement links TRBV6-5 to TRBJ2-5, with D perhaps matching TRBD2 (6 bases). Trimming removed 4 bases from V and 4 bases from J, with 19 bases in between. The CDR3 has 16 amino acids. Germline CDR1 MNHEY, CDR2 SVGAGI. For the CDR3, the DNA is TGTGCCAGCAGTTCCCCACTAGCACACTTGGGAGAGACCCAGTACTTC. As protein: CASSSPLAHLGETQYF.

This clonotype was seen only a few times. The chain links TRBV20-1 to TRBJ2-3, with 8 positions matching TRBD2. The CDR3 spans 15 residues. After removal of 7 bases from V and 5 bases from J, the junction contained 14 bases not matched to a gene. Germline V gene lookup returns CDR1 DFQATT and CDR2 SNEGSKA (reference sequence). The chain's CDR3 is CSVRISGALEDTQYF. The CDR3 nucleotides are TGCAGTGTTCGCATTAGCGGGGCCTTAGAAGATACGCAGTATTTT.